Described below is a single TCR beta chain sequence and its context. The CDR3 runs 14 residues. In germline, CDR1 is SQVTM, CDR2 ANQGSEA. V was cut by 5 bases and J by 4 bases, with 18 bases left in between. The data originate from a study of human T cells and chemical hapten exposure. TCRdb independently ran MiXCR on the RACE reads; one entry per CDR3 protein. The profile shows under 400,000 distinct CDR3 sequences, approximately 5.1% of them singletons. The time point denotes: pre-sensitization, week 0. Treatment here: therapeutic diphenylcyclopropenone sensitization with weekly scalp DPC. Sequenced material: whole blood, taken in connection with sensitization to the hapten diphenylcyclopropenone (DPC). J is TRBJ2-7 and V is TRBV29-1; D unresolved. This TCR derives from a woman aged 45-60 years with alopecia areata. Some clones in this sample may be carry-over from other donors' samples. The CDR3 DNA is TGCAGCGTTACATGGGTCACCGGCCCATACGAGCAGTACTTC. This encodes CSVTWVTGPYEQYF.